These 25 T cell receptor beta chains were all obtained from the same sample, sequenced in a study of blood T cell repertoires in COVID-19. Libraries were prepared by immunoSEQ multiplex PCR; TCRdb keeps only in-frame clonotypes and omits some of them. The table records approximately 300,000 clones, more than 75% of them present only once. What was sequenced was PBMCs or T cells enriched from blood (not recorded which). These receptors came from a woman aged 25-40 years who had recovered from COVID-19.

The chain couples TRBV19 to TRBJ1-5; D perhaps matches TRBD1 (5 bases). This CDR3 has 15 amino acids. Germline V gene data show CDR1 as LNHDA and CDR2 as SQIVND (reference sequence). Trimming shortened V by 5 bases and J by 4 bases, and 15 bases separated the two germline ends. The CDR3: CASSPRQGENQPQHF. CDR3 nucleotides: TGTGCCAGTAGTCCCCGGCAGGGCGAGAATCAGCCCCAGCATTTT.

The rearrangement uses TRBV28 and TRBJ2-7, with a weak D call TRBD1 (6 bases). Germline values: CDR1 MDHEN, CDR2 SYDVKM. The CDR3 covers 12 residues. V was shortened by 7 bases and J by 5 bases, with 12 bases between the two germline ends. CDR3 sequence: CASNSRGDEQYF. The CDR3 coding sequence is TGTGCCAGCAACTCCAGGGGCGACGAGCAGTACTTC. The whole variable domain, filled in from reference TRBV28 and TRBJ2-7, reads DVKVTQSSRYLVKRTGEKVFLECVQDMDHENMFWYRQDPGLGLRLIYFSYDVKMKEKGDIPEGYSVSREKKERFSLILESASTNQTSMYLCASNSRGDEQYFGPGTRLTVT.

The V and J genes are TRBV27 and TRBJ1-3; D is possibly TRBD1 (6 bases). Germline-derived CDR1 and CDR2 are MNHEY and SMNVEV (reference sequence). CDR3 length: 16 amino acids. The V and J ends lost 1 base and 0 bases respectively, with 10 bases between them. In DNA, the CDR3 is TGTGCCAGCAGTTTATGGGGGCAACCCTCTGGAAACACCATATATTTT. Translation gives CASSLWGQPSGNTIYF.

The chain is built from TRBV19 and TRBJ1-4; D unresolved. V gave up 3 bases and J gave up 7 bases, with 9 bases separating them. CDR3 length: 13 residues. Looked up from germline, CDR1 is LNHDA and CDR2 is SQIVND (reference sequence). This CDR3 reads CASSMSSGEKLFF. The CDR3 DNA reads TGTGCCAGTAGTATGAGCAGCGGTGAAAAACTGTTTTTT.

The CDR3 sequence: CASSLGLVSTGELFF. CDR3 DNA sequence: TGTGCCAGCAGCTTAGGGCTGGTATCGACCGGGGAGCTGTTTTTT. The chain has TRBV11-2 and TRBJ2-2; no clear D gene. The length of the CDR3 is 15 residues. Trimming stripped 1 base from V and 5 bases from J, with 11 bases between. Germline-derived CDR1 and CDR2 are SGHAT and FQNNGV.

V and J are TRBV13 and TRBJ2-5; the match to TRBD2 covers 8 bases. The length of the CDR3 is 14 residues. V was pared by 8 bases and J by 0 bases, with 5 bases of the junction left unmatched. Germline lookup yields CDR1 PRHDT and CDR2 FYEKMQ (reference sequence). This CDR3 is CASGAGAHQETQYF. CDR3 DNA sequence: TGTGCCAGCGGAGCGGGGGCCCACCAAGAGACCCAGTACTTC.

The chain has TRBV7-9 and TRBJ1-2, with a tentative D call TRBD1 (5 bases). CDR1 is SEHNR, CDR2 FQNEAQ, per germline (reference sequence). V lost 1 base, J lost 3 bases, and 15 bases lay in between. The CDR3 covers 16 residues. The CDR3 sequence is CASSLVSGVGDYGYTF. Here the CDR3 DNA reads TGTGCCAGCAGCTTAGTATCGGGGGTGGGCGACTATGGCTACACCTTC.

The V call is TRBV7-7, the J call TRBJ2-5; 10 bases map to TRBD1. Germline trimming cut 4 bases from V and 2 bases from J; bases unmatched to any gene: 4. Germline CDR1 reads SSHAT; CDR2 reads FNYEAQ (reference sequence). This CDR3 comprises 15 residues. In DNA form, the CDR3 reads TGTGCCAGCAGCTCCGGGACAGGGGTTCAAGAGACCCAGTACTTC. Its protein product is CASSSGTGVQETQYF.

V is TRBV5-1 and J is TRBJ1-3, with D maybe TRBD1 (6 bases). Trimming left V 4 bases short and J 4 bases short, with 9 bases between. The CDR3 extends over 13 amino acids. Germline CDR1 is SGHRS and CDR2 is YFSETQ. The CDR3 spells CASSGTLGNTIYF. CDR3 nucleotide sequence: TGCGCCAGCAGCGGGACACTAGGAAACACCATATATTTT.

This chain joins TRBV9 and TRBJ1-6; weak D call: TRBD1 (6 bases). The CDR3 runs to 15 residues. V was trimmed by 0 bases and J by 7 bases, leaving 11 bases between them. Germline lookup yields CDR1 SGDLS and CDR2 YYNGEE. This CDR3 reads CASSVEGHVNSPLHF. Here the CDR3 DNA reads TGTGCCAGCAGCGTAGAGGGACATGTGAATTCACCCCTCCACTTT. Together with reference TRBV9 and TRBJ1-6, the CDR3 gives the full variable domain: DSGVTQTPKHLITATGQRVTLRCSPRSGDLSVYWYQQSLDQGLQFLIQYYNGEERAKGNILERFSAQQFPDLHSELNLSSLELGDSALYFCASSVEGHVNSPLHFGNGTRLTVT.

This sequence joins TRBV14 and TRBJ2-7; D not resolved. The V end was cut by 0 bases, the J end by 2 bases, with 8 bases between. From germline, CDR1 is SGHDN and CDR2 FVKESK. CDR3 size: 14 residues. The CDR3 bases are TGTGCCAGCAGCCAAGATTCCACAGCCTACGAGCAGTACTTC. Encoded protein: CASSQDSTAYEQYF.

This chain joins TRBV19 and TRBJ2-2; 11 bases are a match to TRBD2. Trimming at V came to 6 bases and at J to 4 bases, leaving 4 bases not matched to a gene. Germline V lookup: CDR1 LNHDA, CDR2 SQIVND (reference sequence). CDR3 size: 15 residues. In DNA form, the CDR3 reads TGTGCCAGTAGGACTAGCGGGGTGGGCACCGGGGAGCTGTTTTTT. Translating gives CASRTSGVGTGELFF.

CDR3 protein: CASSSSSSGAATEQFF. DNA of the CDR3: TGCGCCAGCAGCTCCTCCTCATCAGGGGCCGCCACCGAGCAGTTCTTC. The J gene is TRBJ2-1, the V gene TRBV5-1, with D perhaps TRBD1 (6 bases). Trimming removed 3 bases at V and 10 bases at J, with 23 bases between. Germline CDR1 and CDR2: SGHRS and YFSETQ. The length of the CDR3 is 16 residues. The variable domain in full, with the rest retrieved from reference TRBV5-1 and TRBJ2-1, is KAGVTQTPRYLIKTRGQQVTLSCSPISGHRSVSWYQQTPGQGLQFLFEYFSETQRNKGNFPGRFSGRQFSNSRSEMNVSTLELGDSALYLCASSSSSSGAATEQFFGPGTRLTVL.

The rearrangement joins TRBV5-1 to TRBJ1-1; D may be TRBD1 (5 bases). In germline, CDR1 is SGHRS, CDR2 YFSETQ. The length of the CDR3 is 16 residues. V was cut by 7 bases and J by 3 bases, with 22 bases left in between. This CDR3 is CASPFRGLPRDTEAFF. The CDR3 DNA sequence: TGCGCCAGCCCCTTCCGGGGACTCCCTAGGGACACTGAAGCTTTCTTT.

The V call is TRBV6-5, the J call TRBJ1-2; D may be TRBD1 (6 bases). CDR1 is MNHEY and CDR2 is SVGAGI in the germline V gene. Between the trimmed V and J ends, which lost 10 bases and 4 bases, there was a span of 10 bases. The CDR3 loop spans 11 amino acids. CDR3 region: CAIQGAYGYTF. The CDR3 nucleotides read TGTGCCATACAGGGTGCCTATGGCTACACCTTC.

This chain uses TRBV11-3 with TRBJ2-5; the D gene is possibly TRBD2 (6 bases). V lost 5 bases, J lost 7 bases, and 17 bases lay in between. Per germline, CDR1 SGHNT and CDR2 YENEEA. This CDR3 is built from 14 residues. CDR3: CASSTGGPEGTQYF. DNA for the CDR3: TGTGCCAGCAGCACCGGCGGCCCGGAGGGGACCCAGTACTTC.

This clone occurred a few times. The rearrangement links TRBV2 to TRBJ2-3, with TRBD2 matching over 7 bases. This CDR3 is built from 16 residues. J was trimmed by 1 base and V by 6 bases; bases with no gene match: 10. Germline lookup yields CDR1 SNHLY and CDR2 FYNNEI. For the CDR3, the DNA is TGTGCCAGCAGGCCCTTTCAGCGGGGCGGCACAGATACGCAGTATTTT. It yields the protein CASRPFQRGGTDTQYF.

The rearrangement joins TRBV19 to TRBJ2-7, with D perhaps TRBD1 (6 bases). This CDR3 has 14 amino acids. V shed 6 bases and J shed 0 bases, with 12 bases lying between them. Germline lookup yields CDR1 LNHDA and CDR2 SQIVND (reference sequence). For the CDR3, the DNA is TGTGCCAGTAGCCCCGGGACAAACTCCTACGAGCAGTACTTC. This encodes CASSPGTNSYEQYF. Combining the CDR3 with reference TRBV19 and TRBJ2-7 gives the whole variable domain DGGITQSPKYLFRKEGQNVTLSCEQNLNHDAMYWYRQDPGQGLRLIYYSQIVNDFQKGDIAEGYSVSREKKESFPLTVTSAQKNPTAFYLCASSPGTNSYEQYFGPGTRLTVT.

The V and J genes are TRBV3-1 (or the pseudogene TRBV3-2) and TRBJ1-2; D remains unclear. CDR1 LGHDT and CDR2 YNNKEL come from the germline V gene (reference sequence). The CDR3 contains 16 residues. Between the trimmed V and J ends, which lost 1 base and 1 base, there was a span of 13 bases. The CDR3 DNA sequence: TGTGCCAGCAGCCAAGTCCCGGGATGGGATAACTATGGCTACACCTTC. Protein product: CASSQVPGWDNYGYTF.

This clone was observed a single time. The chain uses TRBV4-3 and TRBJ1-1; D uncertain. Trimming took off 1 base at V and 2 bases at J, with 11 bases between the two ends. CDR3 length: 15 residues. The germline V gene has CDR1 LGHNA and CDR2 YSLEER. The CDR3 bases are TGCGCCAGCAGCCAAGTCTATACGGTTAACACTGAAGCTTTCTTT. This gives the protein CASSQVYTVNTEAFF.

This chain links TRBV7-9 with TRBJ1-5, with a possible D match to TRBD1 (5 bases). The CDR3 has 15 amino acids. The V and J ends lost 5 bases and 4 bases respectively, with 15 bases between them. Looked up from germline, CDR1 is SEHNR and CDR2 is FQNEAQ (reference sequence). CDR3 in amino acids: CASSVKGHENQPQHF. CDR3 coding DNA: TGTGCCAGCAGCGTTAAAGGACACGAAAATCAGCCCCAGCATTTT.

This clone has a handful of counts. The chain is built from TRBV10-3 and TRBJ1-2; no clear D gene. The germline V gene has CDR1 ENHRY and CDR2 SYGVKD. V lost 0 bases and J lost 6, with 8 bases in between. The CDR3 sequence is 13 residues long. CDR3 bases: TGTGCCATCAGTGAGTCCCGGCGGGATGGCTACACCTTC. It codes for CAISESRRDGYTF.

On this clone: Other nucleotide sequences in the sample specify the same CDR3. The V and J genes are TRBV28 and TRBJ2-1; D unclear. CDR1 is MDHEN and CDR2 is SYDVKM in the germline V gene. The V end lost 6 bases, the J end lost 0 bases, and 6 bases lay between the germline ends. This CDR3 has 13 residues. Here the CDR3 reads CASSRSSYNEQFF. The CDR3 region has the DNA TGTGCCAGCAGCCGGAGCTCCTACAATGAGCAGTTCTTC.

The rearrangement links TRBV6-5 to TRBJ1-1; TRBD1 matches 8 bases. The V and J ends lost 11 bases and 5 bases, in that order; junction bases with no gene match: 10. The CDR3 loop spans 13 amino acids. Germline CDR1 MNHEY, CDR2 SVGAGI. In DNA, the CDR3 is TGTGCCTCCTCGGACAGGGTGATAACTGAAGCTTTCTTT. This encodes CASSDRVITEAFF.

This chain uses TRBV5-1 with TRBJ2-1, with unresolved D. The length of the CDR3 is 13 residues. V was pared by 4 bases and J by 5 bases, with 10 bases between. Per germline, CDR1 SGHRS and CDR2 YFSETQ. The CDR3 spells CASSLIINNEQFF. Here the CDR3 DNA reads TGCGCCAGCAGCCTAATAATCAACAATGAGCAGTTCTTC.